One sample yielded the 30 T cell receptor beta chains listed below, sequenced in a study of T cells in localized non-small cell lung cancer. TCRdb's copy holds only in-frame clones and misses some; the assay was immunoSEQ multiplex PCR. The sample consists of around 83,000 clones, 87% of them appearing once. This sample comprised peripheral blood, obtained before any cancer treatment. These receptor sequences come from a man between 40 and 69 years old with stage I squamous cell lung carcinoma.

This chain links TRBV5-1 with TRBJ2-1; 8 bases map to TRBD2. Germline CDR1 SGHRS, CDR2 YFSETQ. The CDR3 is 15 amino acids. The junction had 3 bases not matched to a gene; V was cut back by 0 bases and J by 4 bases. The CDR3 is CASSLGLAGYNEQFF. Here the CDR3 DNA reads TGCGCCAGCAGCTTGGGGTTAGCGGGGTACAATGAGCAGTTCTTC.

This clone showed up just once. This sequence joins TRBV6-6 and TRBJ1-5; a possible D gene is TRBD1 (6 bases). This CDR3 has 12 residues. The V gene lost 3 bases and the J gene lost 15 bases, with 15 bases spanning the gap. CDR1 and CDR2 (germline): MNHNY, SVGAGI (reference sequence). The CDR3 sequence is CASSYRQAEAHF. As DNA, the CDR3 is TGTGCCAGCAGTTATCGACAGGCCGAGGCGCATTTT.

CDR3 region: CASSERLAITDTQYF. The DNA for the CDR3 is TGCGCCAGCAGTGAGCGACTAGCCATCACAGATACGCAGTATTTT. This chain uses TRBV10-1 with TRBJ2-3; 7 nucleotides match TRBD2. Germline CDR1 reads WNHNN; CDR2 reads SYGVQD (reference sequence). Trimming cost V 2 bases and J 2 bases; bases outside gene matches: 4. The CDR3 has 15 amino acids.

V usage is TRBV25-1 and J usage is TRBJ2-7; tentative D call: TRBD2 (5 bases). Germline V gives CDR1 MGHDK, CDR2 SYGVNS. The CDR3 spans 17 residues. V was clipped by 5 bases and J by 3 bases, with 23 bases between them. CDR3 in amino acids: CASSLRTVGSSRYEQYF. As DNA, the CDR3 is TGTGCCAGCAGTCTCCGTACAGTGGGGAGCAGTCGCTACGAGCAGTACTTC.

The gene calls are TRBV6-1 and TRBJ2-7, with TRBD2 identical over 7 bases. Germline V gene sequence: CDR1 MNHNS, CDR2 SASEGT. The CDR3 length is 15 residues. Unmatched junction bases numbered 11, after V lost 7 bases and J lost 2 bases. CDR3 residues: CASKAGVPPTYEQYF. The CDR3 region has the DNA TGTGCCAGCAAGGCGGGGGTACCACCTACCTACGAGCAGTACTTC.

CDR3 sequence: CASSLARGYGYTF. The CDR3 bases are TGTGCCAGCAGTTTAGCTAGGGGCTATGGCTACACCTTC. The gene calls are TRBV28 and TRBJ1-2; D is perhaps TRBD1 (5 bases). Trimming pared 2 bases from V and 4 bases from J, leaving 8 bases between. CDR1 and CDR2 (germline): MDHEN, SYDVKM. The CDR3 runs to 13 residues.

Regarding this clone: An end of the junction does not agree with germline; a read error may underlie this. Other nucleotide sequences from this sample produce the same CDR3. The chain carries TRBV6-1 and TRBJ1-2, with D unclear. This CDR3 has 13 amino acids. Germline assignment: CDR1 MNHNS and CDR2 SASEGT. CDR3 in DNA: TGTGCTAGCAGTGAAATGGAACTCTATGGCTACACCTTC. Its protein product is CASSEMELYGYTF.

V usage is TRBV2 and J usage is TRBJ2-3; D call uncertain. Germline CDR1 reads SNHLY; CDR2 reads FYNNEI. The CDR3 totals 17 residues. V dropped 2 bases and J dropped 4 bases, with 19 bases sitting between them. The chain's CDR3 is CASSETNNWGGADTQYF. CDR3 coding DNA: TGTGCCAGCAGTGAAACCAACAATTGGGGTGGCGCAGATACGCAGTATTTT.

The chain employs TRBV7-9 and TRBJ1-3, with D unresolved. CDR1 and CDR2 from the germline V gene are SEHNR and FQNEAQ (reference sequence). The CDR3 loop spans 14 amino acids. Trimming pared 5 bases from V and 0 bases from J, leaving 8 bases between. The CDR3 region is CASSRSGSGNTIYF. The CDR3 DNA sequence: TGTGCCAGCAGCCGGTCGGGCTCTGGAAACACCATATATTTT.

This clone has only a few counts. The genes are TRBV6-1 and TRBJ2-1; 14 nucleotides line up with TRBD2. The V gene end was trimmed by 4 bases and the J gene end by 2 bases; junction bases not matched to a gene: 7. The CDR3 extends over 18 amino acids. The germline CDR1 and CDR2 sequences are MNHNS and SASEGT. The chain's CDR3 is CASSGLGLAGATYNEQFF. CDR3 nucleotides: TGTGCCAGCAGTGGATTGGGACTAGCGGGGGCCACCTACAATGAGCAGTTCTTC.

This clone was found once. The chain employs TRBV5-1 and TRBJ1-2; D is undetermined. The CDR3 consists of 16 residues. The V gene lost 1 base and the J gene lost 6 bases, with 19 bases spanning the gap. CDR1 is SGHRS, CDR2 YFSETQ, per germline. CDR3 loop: CASSLNAGQLSDGYTF. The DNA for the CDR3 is TGCGCCAGCAGCTTGAATGCAGGTCAGCTCTCAGATGGCTACACCTTC.

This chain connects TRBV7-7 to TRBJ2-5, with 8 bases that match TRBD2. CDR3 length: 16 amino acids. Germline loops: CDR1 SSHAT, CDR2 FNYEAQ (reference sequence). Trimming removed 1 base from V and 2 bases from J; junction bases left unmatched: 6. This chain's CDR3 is CASSLVQAGGQETQYF. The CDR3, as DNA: TGTGCCAGCAGCTTAGTTCAGGCGGGGGGACAAGAGACCCAGTACTTC.

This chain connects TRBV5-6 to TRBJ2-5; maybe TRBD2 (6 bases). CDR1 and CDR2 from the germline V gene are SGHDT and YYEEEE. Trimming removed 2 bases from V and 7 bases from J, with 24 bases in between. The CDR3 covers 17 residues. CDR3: CASSFALLRQAGGTQYF. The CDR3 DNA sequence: TGTGCCAGCAGCTTTGCTTTGCTGCGGCAGGCCGGGGGGACCCAGTACTTC.

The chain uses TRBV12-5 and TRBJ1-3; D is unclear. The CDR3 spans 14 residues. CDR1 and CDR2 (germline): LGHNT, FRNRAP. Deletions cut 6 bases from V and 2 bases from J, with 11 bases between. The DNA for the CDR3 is TGTGCTAGTGGGATCTCCGGTACTGGAAACACCATATATTTT. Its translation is CASGISGTGNTIYF. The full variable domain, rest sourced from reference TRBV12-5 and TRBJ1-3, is DARVTQTPRHKVTEMGQEVTMRCQPILGHNTVFWYRQTMMQGLELLAYFRNRAPLDDSGMPKDRFSAEMPDATLATLKIQPSEPRDSAVYFCASGISGTGNTIYFGEGSWLTVV.

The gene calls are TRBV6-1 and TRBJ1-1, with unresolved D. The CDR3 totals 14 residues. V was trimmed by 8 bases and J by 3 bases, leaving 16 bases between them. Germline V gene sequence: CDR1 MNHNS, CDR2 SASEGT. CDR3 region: CASLETLSDTEAFF. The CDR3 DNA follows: TGTGCCAGCTTAGAGACCCTGTCGGACACTGAAGCTTTCTTT.

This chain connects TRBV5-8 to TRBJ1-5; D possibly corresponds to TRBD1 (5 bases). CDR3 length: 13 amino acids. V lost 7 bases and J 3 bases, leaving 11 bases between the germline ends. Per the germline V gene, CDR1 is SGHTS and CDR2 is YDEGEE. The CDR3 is CASSGDPNQPQHF. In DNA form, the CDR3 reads TGTGCCAGCTCGGGGGACCCCAATCAGCCCCAGCATTTT.

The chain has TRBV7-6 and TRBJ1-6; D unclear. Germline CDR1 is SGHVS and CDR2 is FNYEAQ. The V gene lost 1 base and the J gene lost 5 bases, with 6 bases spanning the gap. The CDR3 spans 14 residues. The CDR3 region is CASSLGPNNSPLHF. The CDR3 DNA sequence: TGTGCCAGCAGCTTAGGTCCAAATAATTCACCCCTCCACTTT. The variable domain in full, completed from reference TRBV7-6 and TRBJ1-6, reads GAGVSQSPRYKVTKRGQDVALRCDPISGHVSLYWYRQALGQGPEFLTYFNYEAQQDKSGLPNDRFSAERPEGSISTLTIQRTEQRDSAMYRCASSLGPNNSPLHFGNGTRLTVT.

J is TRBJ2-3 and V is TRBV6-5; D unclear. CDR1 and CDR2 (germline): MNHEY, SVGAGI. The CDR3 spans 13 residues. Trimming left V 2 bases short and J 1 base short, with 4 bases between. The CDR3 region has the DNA TGTGCCAGCAGTTACCCGGGCACAGATACGCAGTATTTT. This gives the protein CASSYPGTDTQYF.

The CDR3 nucleotides are TGTGCCAGCAGCGCGGACAGGGCGAACACCGGGGAGCTGTTTTTT. Translating it yields CASSADRANTGELFF. V usage is TRBV7-7 and J usage is TRBJ2-2, with 8 bases fitting TRBD1. CDR1 and CDR2 (germline): SSHAT, FNYEAQ (reference sequence). V was pared by 5 bases and J by 0 bases, with 2 bases of the junction left unmatched. This CDR3 comprises 15 residues.

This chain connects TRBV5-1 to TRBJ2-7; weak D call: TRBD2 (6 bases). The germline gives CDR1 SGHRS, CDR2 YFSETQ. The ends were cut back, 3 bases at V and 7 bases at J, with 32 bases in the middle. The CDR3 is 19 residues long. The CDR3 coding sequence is TGCGCCAGCAGCTCCCACCGGGACCAAGGGAGGAGAGGGCCTCAAGAGCAGTACTTC. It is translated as CASSSHRDQGRRGPQEQYF.

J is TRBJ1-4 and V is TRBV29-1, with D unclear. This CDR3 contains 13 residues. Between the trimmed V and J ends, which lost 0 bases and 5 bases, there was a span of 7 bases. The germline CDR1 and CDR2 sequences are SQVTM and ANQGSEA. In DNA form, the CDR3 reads TGCAGCGTTGAAGACAGGAGAAATGAAAAACTGTTTTTT. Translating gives CSVEDRRNEKLFF.

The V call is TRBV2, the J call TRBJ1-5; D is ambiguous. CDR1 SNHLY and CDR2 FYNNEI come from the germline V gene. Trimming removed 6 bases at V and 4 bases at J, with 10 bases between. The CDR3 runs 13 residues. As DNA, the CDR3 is TGTGCCAGCAGGGGAGGGTTTAATCAGCCCCAGCATTTT. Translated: CASRGGFNQPQHF.

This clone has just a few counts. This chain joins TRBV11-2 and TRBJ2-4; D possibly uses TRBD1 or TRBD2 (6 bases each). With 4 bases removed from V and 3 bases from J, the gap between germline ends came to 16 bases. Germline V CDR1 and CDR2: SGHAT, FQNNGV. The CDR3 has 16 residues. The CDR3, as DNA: TGTGCCAGCAGCTCCTGGGGGGCCGGAGGCAAAAACATTCAGTACTTC. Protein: CASSSWGAGGKNIQYF. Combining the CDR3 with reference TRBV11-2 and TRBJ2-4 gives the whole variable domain EAGVAQSPRYKIIEKRQSVAFWCNPISGHATLYWYQQILGQGPKLLIQFQNNGVVDDSQLPKDRFSAERLKGVDSTLKIQPAKLEDSAVYLCASSSWGAGGKNIQYFGAGTRLSVL.

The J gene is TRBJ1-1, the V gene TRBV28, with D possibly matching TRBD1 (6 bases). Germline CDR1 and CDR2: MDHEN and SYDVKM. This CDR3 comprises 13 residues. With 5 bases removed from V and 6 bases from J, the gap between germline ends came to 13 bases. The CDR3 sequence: CASSHRDRAEAFF. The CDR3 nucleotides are TGTGCCAGCAGTCACAGGGACCGGGCTGAAGCTTTCTTT.

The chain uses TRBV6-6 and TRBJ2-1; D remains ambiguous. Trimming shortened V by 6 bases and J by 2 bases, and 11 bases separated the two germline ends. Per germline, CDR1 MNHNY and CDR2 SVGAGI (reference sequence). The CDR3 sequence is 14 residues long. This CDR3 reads CASSRPLPYNEQFF. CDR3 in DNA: TGTGCCAGCAGCCGGCCCCTCCCCTACAATGAGCAGTTCTTC.

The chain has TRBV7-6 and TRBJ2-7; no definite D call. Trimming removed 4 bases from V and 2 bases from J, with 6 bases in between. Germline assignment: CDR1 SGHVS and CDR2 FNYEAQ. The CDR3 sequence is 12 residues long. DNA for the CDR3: TGTGCCAGCAGCTCCACTGCCTACGAGCAGTACTTC. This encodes CASSSTAYEQYF.

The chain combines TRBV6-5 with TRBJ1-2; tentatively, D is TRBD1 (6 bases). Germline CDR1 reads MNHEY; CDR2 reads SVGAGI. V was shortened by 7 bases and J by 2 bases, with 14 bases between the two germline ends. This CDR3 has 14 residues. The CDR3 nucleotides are TGTGCCAGCAATAAGGGGGGAACGAACTATGGCTACACCTTC. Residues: CASNKGGTNYGYTF.

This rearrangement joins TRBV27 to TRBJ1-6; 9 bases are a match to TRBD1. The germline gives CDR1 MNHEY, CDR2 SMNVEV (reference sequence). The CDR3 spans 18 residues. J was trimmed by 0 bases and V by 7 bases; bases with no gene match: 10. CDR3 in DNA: TGTGCCAGCAAAGCCGGGACAGGGATTCTCTCCTATAATTCACCCCTCCACTTT. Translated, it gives CASKAGTGILSYNSPLHF.

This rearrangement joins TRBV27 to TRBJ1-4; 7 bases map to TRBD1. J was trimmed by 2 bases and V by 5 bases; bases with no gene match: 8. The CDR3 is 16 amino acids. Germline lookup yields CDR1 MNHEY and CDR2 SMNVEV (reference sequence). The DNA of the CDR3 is TGTGCCAGCAGTACAGTTAACAGGGGCACTAATGAAAAACTGTTTTTT. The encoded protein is CASSTVNRGTNEKLFF.

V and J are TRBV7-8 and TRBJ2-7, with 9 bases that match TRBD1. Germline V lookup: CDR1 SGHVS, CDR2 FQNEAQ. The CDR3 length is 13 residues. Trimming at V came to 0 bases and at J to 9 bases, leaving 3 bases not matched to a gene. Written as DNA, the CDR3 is TGTGCCAGCAGCTTAGCCGGGACAGGGATGCAGTACTTC. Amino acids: CASSLAGTGMQYF.